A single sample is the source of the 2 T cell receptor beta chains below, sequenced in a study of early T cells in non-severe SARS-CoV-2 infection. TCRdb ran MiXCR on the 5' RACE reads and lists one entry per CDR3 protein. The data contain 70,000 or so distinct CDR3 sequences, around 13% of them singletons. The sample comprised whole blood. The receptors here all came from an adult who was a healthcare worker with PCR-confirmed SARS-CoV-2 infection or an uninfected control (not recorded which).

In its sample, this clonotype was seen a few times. The CDR3 DNA is TGCAGCGTGGAGGGCCAGACCTACGAGCAGTACTTC. This sequence encodes CSVEGQTYEQYF. The V and J genes are TRBV29-1 and TRBJ2-7, with a weak D call TRBD2 (6 bases). The CDR3 spans 12 residues. Trimming took off 6 bases at V and 2 bases at J, with 11 bases between the two ends. Germline CDR1 reads SQVTM; CDR2 reads ANQGSEA.

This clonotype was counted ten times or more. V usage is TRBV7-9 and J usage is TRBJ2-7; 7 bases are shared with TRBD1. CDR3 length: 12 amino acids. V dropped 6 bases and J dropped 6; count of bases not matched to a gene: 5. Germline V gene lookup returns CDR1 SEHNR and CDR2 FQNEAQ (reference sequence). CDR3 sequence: CASRGDRGEQYF. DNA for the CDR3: TGTGCCAGCAGGGGGGACAGAGGCGAGCAGTACTTC. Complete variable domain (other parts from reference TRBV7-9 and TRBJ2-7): DTGVSQNPRHKITKRGQNVTFRCDPISEHNRLYWYRQTLGQGPEFLTYFQNEAQLEKSRLLSDRFSAERPKGSFSTLEIQRTEQGDSAMYLCASRGDRGEQYFGPGTRLTVT.